Listed here are 26 T cell receptor beta chains from one sample, sequenced in a study of breast tumors, draining lymph nodes, adjacent tissues. Samples came from axillary lymph nodes draining the breast cancer. TCRdb re-called the multiplex PCR reads through MiXCR, storing one row per CDR3 protein. The table shows about 180,000 distinct CDR3 sequences, with 30% to 35% occurring only once. Sequences were obtained from axillary lymph node tissue. All receptors come from a female donor with breast cancer. Some clones in this sample may be carry-over from other donors' samples.

At least ten counts were recorded for this clonotype. The rearrangement links TRBV12-3 or TRBV12-4 to TRBJ2-6; TRBD1 is a possible D gene (6 bases). The CDR3 has 16 residues. V shed 10 bases and J shed 0 bases, with 16 bases lying between them. The CDR3 nucleotides are TGTGCCATCCGCAGAACAGGGATCTCTGGGGCCAACGTCCTGACTTTC. Amino acids: CAIRRTGISGANVLTF.

In this sample, this clonotype turned up a few times. Just one base apart from a much larger clone, this may be a read error. The CDR3 DNA sequence: TGCAGTGCTAGATCCCACAGGAGTTGGGCGCTCAGGTCTGGCTACACCTTC. This translates into CSARSHRSWALRSGYTF. V and J are TRBV20-1 and TRBJ1-2, with D tentatively TRBD1 (5 bases). The CDR3 is 17 amino acids. Between the trimmed V and J ends, which lost 2 bases and 7 bases, there was a span of 26 bases. Looked up from germline, CDR1 is DFQATT and CDR2 is SNEGSKA (reference sequence).

This rearrangement joins TRBV7-3 to TRBJ2-3; D is perhaps TRBD2 (5 bases). Trimming took 4 bases from V and 0 from J, leaving 8 bases between them. Germline V gene sequence: CDR1 SGHTA, CDR2 FQGTGA. This CDR3 region has 14 residues. CDR3 bases: TGTGCCAGCAGCTCCTGGACTAGCACAGATACGCAGTATTTT. Translating it yields CASSSWTSTDTQYF.

The chain combines TRBV24-1 with TRBJ1-6, with D tentatively TRBD1 (6 bases). The CDR3 contains 18 residues. Germline V gene lookup returns CDR1 KGHDR and CDR2 SFDVKD. V lost 3 bases and J lost 1, with 15 bases in between. The CDR3 DNA follows: TGTGCCACCAGTGATACGACGGGGGGCAGGTCCTATAATTCACCCCTCCACTTT. Protein sequence: CATSDTTGGRSYNSPLHF.

The chain carries TRBV7-2 and TRBJ1-5, with D maybe TRBD1 (5 bases). The CDR3 extends over 15 amino acids. V was clipped by 5 bases and J by 11 bases, with 22 bases between them. CDR1 is SGHTA, CDR2 FQGNSA, per germline. The CDR3 DNA reads as TGTGCCAGCAGCCGGGGACTAGCGGGGGGAGAGACCCAGCATTTT. Translation gives CASSRGLAGGETQHF.

To note about this clonotype: A clone one base away is much larger, so this may be a read error. The rearrangement links TRBV6-2 or TRBV6-3 to TRBJ2-7, with TRBD2 as a possible D gene (5 bases). Germline CDR1 is MNHEY and CDR2 is SVGEGT. V was pared by 5 bases and J by 9 bases, with 17 bases between. CDR3 length: 13 residues. The CDR3 sequence: CASSHLRADGQYF. The CDR3 DNA is TGTGCCAGCAGTCACCTGAGGGCAGATGGGCAGTACTTC.

The chain recombines TRBV13 with TRBJ1-4; D is unresolved. Deletions cut 1 base from V and 5 bases from J, with 2 bases between. CDR1 PRHDT and CDR2 FYEKMQ come from the germline V gene (reference sequence). CDR3 length equals 12 residues. The CDR3 here is CASSLANEKLFF. DNA of the CDR3: TGTGCCAGCAGCTTAGCCAATGAAAAACTGTTTTTT.

A word on this clonotype: A much larger clone is a single base away; this may be a read error. The V call is TRBV11-2, the J call TRBJ2-7, with D perhaps TRBD1 (5 bases). V shed 3 bases and J shed 2 bases, with 14 bases lying between them. The CDR3 loop spans 15 amino acids. The germline CDR1 and CDR2 sequences are SGHAT and FQNNGV. The CDR3: CASSLKDISPYEQYF. The CDR3 nucleotides are TGTGCCAGCAGCTTGAAGGACATCTCTCCCTACGAGCAGTACTTC. Full variable domain (missing parts from reference TRBV11-2 and TRBJ2-7): EAGVAQSPRYKIIEKRQSVAFWCNPISGHATLYWYQQILGQGPKLLIQFQNNGVVDDSQLPKDRFSAERLKGVDSTLKIQPAKLEDSAVYLCASSLKDISPYEQYFGPGTRLTVT.

This clonotype was found many times. The chain has TRBV24-1 and TRBJ1-2; D possibly corresponds to TRBD1 (5 bases). Trimming shortened V by 5 bases and J by 4 bases, and 10 bases separated the two germline ends. The CDR3 runs to 13 residues. CDR1 is KGHDR, CDR2 SFDVKD, per germline. DNA for the CDR3: TGTGCCACCAGTGCCCGACAGAGCTATGGCTACACCTTC. The encoded protein is CATSARQSYGYTF.

This clonotype was counted ten times or more. The J gene is TRBJ2-1, the V gene TRBV10-2; 14 positions agree with TRBD2. The CDR3 is 20 amino acids. Germline values: CDR1 WSHSY, CDR2 SAAADI. V trimming: 6 bases; J trimming: 2 bases; junction bases outside the gene matches: 15. The CDR3 nucleotides read TGCGCCAGCAGCCTCACCGGACTAGCGGGGGGCCCACGCGCCTACAATGAGCAGTTCTTC. Its translation is CASSLTGLAGGPRAYNEQFF.

The chain is built from TRBV6-1 and TRBJ1-4; D uncertain. Trimming removed 7 bases from V and 7 bases from J, with 16 bases in between. The germline gives CDR1 MNHNS, CDR2 SASEGT. The CDR3 covers 14 residues. CDR3 protein: CASTLAGGTEKLFF. The CDR3 DNA reads TGTGCCAGCACTCTAGCGGGAGGCACTGAAAAACTGTTTTTT.

In regard to this clonotype: A read error may be the cause here, since a much bigger clone is one base away. This CDR3 fails to terminate in the conserved phenylalanine or tryptophan, so it likely reflects a read error. This rearrangement joins TRBV12-3 or TRBV12-4 to TRBJ1-2; D remains ambiguous. Trimming pared 1 base from V and 5 bases from J, leaving 11 bases between. This CDR3 spans 14 amino acids. CDR3 amino acids: CASSLGQPSYGYTL. The CDR3, as DNA: TGTGCCAGCAGTTTAGGTCAGCCTTCTTATGGCTACACCCTC.

This clonotype occurred many times. A single base separates this from a much larger clone, so it may be a read error. The J gene is TRBJ2-3, the V gene TRBV6-2 or TRBV6-3; D gene unclear. V was clipped by 5 bases and J by 2 bases, with 11 bases between them. CDR1 is MNHEY, CDR2 SVGEGT, per germline. The CDR3 spans 14 residues. CDR3 in DNA: TGTGCCAGCAGTCACTTGGGCACCACAGATACGCAGTATTTT. Translating it yields CASSHLGTTDTQYF.

At least ten counts were recorded for this clonotype. J is TRBJ1-5 and V is TRBV5-1, with D perhaps TRBD1 (5 bases). CDR3 length: 16 residues. V was clipped by 1 base and J by 3 bases, with 14 bases between them. Germline V lookup: CDR1 SGHRS, CDR2 YFSETQ. The CDR3 DNA follows: TGCGCCAGCAGCTTGAATGGGGCAGGGCACAATCAGCCCCAGCATTTT. Amino acids: CASSLNGAGHNQPQHF.

The rearrangement links TRBV7-2 to TRBJ2-5, with 11 bases fitting TRBD2. CDR1 is SGHTA, CDR2 FQGNSA, per germline. With 1 base clipped from V and 4 bases from J, the junction kept 2 bases outside the gene matches. The CDR3 covers 15 residues. CDR3 in amino acids: CASSLVTSGGETQYF. The CDR3 DNA sequence: TGTGCCAGCAGCTTAGTCACTAGCGGGGGAGAGACCCAGTACTTC.

Ten or more counts support this clonotype. The chain uses TRBV12-3 or TRBV12-4 and TRBJ2-7, with D possibly being TRBD1 or TRBD2 (6 bases each). V was cut by 10 bases and J by 2 bases, with 21 bases left in between. CDR3 length: 15 amino acids. The CDR3: CANRAGGGITYEQYF. The DNA for the CDR3 is TGTGCCAACAGGGCCGGGGGAGGTATAACCTACGAGCAGTACTTC.

In regard to this clonotype: A much larger clone lies one base from this, so it may be a read error. This chain connects TRBV7-2 to TRBJ2-5; 7 bases map to TRBD2. The CDR3 loop spans 16 amino acids. The V gene end was trimmed by 8 bases and the J gene end by 1 base; junction bases not matched to a gene: 13. Germline CDR1 reads SGHTA; CDR2 reads FQGNSA. The CDR3 protein is CASSPVWEGVQETQYF. CDR3 bases: TGTGCCAGCTCACCCGTTTGGGAGGGTGTCCAAGAGACCCAGTACTTC. Full variable domain (rest looked up from reference TRBV7-2 and TRBJ2-5): GAGVSQSPSNKVTEKGKDVELRCDPISGHTALYWYRQSLGQGLEFLIYFQGNSAPDKSGLPSDRFSAERTGGSVSTLTIQRTQQEDSAVYLCASSPVWEGVQETQYFGPGTRLLVL.

In its sample, this clonotype was seen once. The chain recombines TRBV29-1 with TRBJ1-4; 9 nucleotides match TRBD1. The trim removed 8 bases at V and 8 bases at J, leaving 6 bases unmatched. CDR1 and CDR2 from the germline V gene are SQVTM and ANQGSEA. The CDR3 runs to 12 residues. CDR3 residues: CSRDRAGEKLFF. The DNA for the CDR3 is TGCAGCCGGGACAGGGCCGGGGAAAAACTGTTTTTT.

This chain connects TRBV28 to TRBJ2-7; 11 bases align to TRBD1. Germline V gene lookup returns CDR1 MDHEN and CDR2 SYDVKM. The CDR3 consists of 14 residues. Germline trimming cut 8 bases from V and 3 bases from J; bases unmatched to any gene: 6. The CDR3 DNA is TGTGCCAGCGCCCCCGGGACAGGGGGCTACGAGCAGTACTTC. Translating it yields CASAPGTGGYEQYF.

V and J are TRBV7-9 and TRBJ2-7; TRBD1 aligns across 7 bases. The CDR3 runs to 15 residues. The germline gives CDR1 SEHNR, CDR2 FQNEAQ (reference sequence). Trimming removed 4 bases from V and 3 bases from J; junction bases left unmatched: 9. CDR3 in DNA: TGTGCCAGCAGCTCCTCCGGGACAGAAAACTACGAGCAGTACTTC. Translating it yields CASSSSGTENYEQYF. The full variable domain, in which reference TRBV7-9 and TRBJ2-7 provide the parts outside the CDR3, is DTGVSQNPRHKITKRGQNVTFRCDPISEHNRLYWYRQTLGQGPEFLTYFQNEAQLEKSRLLSDRFSAERPKGSFSTLEIQRTEQGDSAMYLCASSSSGTENYEQYFGPGTRLTVT.

V gene TRBV7-9 combines with J gene TRBJ1-1, with unresolved D. Trimming took off 1 base at V and 6 bases at J, with 6 bases between the two ends. Germline V gives CDR1 SEHNR, CDR2 FQNEAQ (reference sequence). The CDR3 spans 12 residues. CDR3 region: CASSLGRAEAFF. The CDR3 nucleotides read TGTGCCAGCAGCTTAGGGAGGGCTGAAGCTTTCTTT.

The CDR3 is CSAGSPSWTGRGTDSPLHF. The CDR3 region has the DNA TGCAGTGCTGGGAGTCCGTCATGGACAGGCCGAGGAACGGATTCACCCCTCCACTTT. V is TRBV20-1 and J is TRBJ1-6; 7 bases are a match to TRBD1. The J segment lost 8 bases and the V segment lost 5 bases, leaving 24 bases of the junction unmatched. This CDR3 is built from 19 residues. The germline V gene encodes CDR1 DFQATT and CDR2 SNEGSKA (reference sequence).

The chain recombines TRBV7-9 with TRBJ2-5, with 9 bases fitting TRBD1. The CDR3 runs 14 residues. Per germline, CDR1 SEHNR and CDR2 FQNEAQ (reference sequence). After removal of 5 bases from V and 5 bases from J, the junction contained 6 bases not matched to a gene. The CDR3 sequence: CASSKGQGLETQYF. The CDR3 DNA sequence: TGTGCCAGCAGCAAGGGACAGGGTTTGGAGACCCAGTACTTC.

Note on this clonotype: This may arise from a read error, as a much more abundant clone is one base away. This chain uses TRBV7-9 with TRBJ2-1, with D possibly matching TRBD1 (5 bases). The CDR3 length is 17 residues. CDR1 SEHNR and CDR2 FQNEAQ come from the germline V gene (reference sequence). CDR3 sequence (DNA): TGTGCCAGCAGCTTAGTCCTCGGACAAGGAGCTTACAATGAGCAGTCCTTC. This gives the protein CASSLVLGQGAYNEQSF.

This clonotype has a count of ten or more. The V gene is TRBV12-3 or TRBV12-4, the J gene TRBJ1-2; D gene unclear. V lost 2 bases and J 6 bases, leaving 7 bases between the germline ends. The CDR3 is 12 amino acids. CDR3: CASSLTVNGYTF. The DNA for the CDR3 is TGTGCCAGCAGTTTAACGGTGAATGGCTACACCTTC.

This clonotype was seen at least ten times. One junction end disagrees with the germline gene, perhaps due to a read error. The chain carries TRBV7-7 and TRBJ2-1, with 7 bases identical to TRBD2. The CDR3 is made up of 16 amino acids. The germline CDR1 and CDR2 sequences are SSHAT and FNYEAQ (reference sequence). The CDR3 loop is CASSLNHGGINNEQFF. DNA for the CDR3: TGTGCTAGCAGCTTAAATCACGGGGGGATCAACAATGAGCAGTTCTTC.